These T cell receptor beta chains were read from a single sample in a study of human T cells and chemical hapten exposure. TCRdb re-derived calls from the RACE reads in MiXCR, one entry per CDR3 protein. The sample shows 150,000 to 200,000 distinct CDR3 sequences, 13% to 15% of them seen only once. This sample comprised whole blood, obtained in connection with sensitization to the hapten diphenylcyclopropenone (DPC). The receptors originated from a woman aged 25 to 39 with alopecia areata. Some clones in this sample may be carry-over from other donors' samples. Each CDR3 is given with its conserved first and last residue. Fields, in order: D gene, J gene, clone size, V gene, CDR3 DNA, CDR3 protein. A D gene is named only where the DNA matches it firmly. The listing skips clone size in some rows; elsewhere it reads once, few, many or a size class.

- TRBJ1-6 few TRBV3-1 TGTGCCAGCAGCCAAGGGGGGAGTTCACCCCTCCACTTT CASSQGGSSPLHF
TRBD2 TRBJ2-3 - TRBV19 TGTGTCAGTAGGAGGGGCACTAGCGGGATGTCGACAGATACGCAGTATTTT CVSRRGTSGMSTDTQYF
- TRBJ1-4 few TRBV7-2 TGTGCCAGCAGCCCCGGAGGGGCGAATGAAAAACTGTTTTTT CASSPGGANEKLFF
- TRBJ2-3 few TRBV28 TGTGCCAGCAGTTTAAAAACAGATACGCAGTATTTT CASSLKTDTQYF
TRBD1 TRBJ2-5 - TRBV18 TGTGCCAGCTCACCGGACAGGGGGTCCGAGACCCAGTACTTC CASSPDRGSETQYF
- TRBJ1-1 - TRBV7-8 TGTGCCAGCAGCTTAGCGTTAGGGTCTGAAGCTTTCTTT CASSLALGSEAFF
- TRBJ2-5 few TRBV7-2 TGTGCCAGCAGCTCAAATAGGGAGACCCAGTACTTC CASSSNRETQYF
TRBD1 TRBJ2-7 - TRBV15 TGTGCCACCAGCAACATGGGACAGGAATACGAGCAGTACTTC CATSNMGQEYEQYF
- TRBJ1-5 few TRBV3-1 TGTGCCAGCAGCCAAGGGACGGTGGGCAATCAGCCCCAGCATTTT CASSQGTVGNQPQHF
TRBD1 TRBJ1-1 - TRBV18 TGTGCCAGCTCACGACAGGGGGCGGGAACTGAAGCTTTCTTT CASSRQGAGTEAFF
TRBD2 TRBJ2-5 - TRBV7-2 TGTGCCAGCAGCTTTGCGGGACTAGCAATGGAGACCCAGTACTTC CASSFAGLAMETQYF
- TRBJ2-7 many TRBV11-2 TGTGCCAGCAGCCCCCCAGTAGGAGCGCTGAGTTCCTACGAGCAGTACTTC CASSPPVGALSSYEQYF
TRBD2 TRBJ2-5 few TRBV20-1 TGCAGTGCTAGACCCGGACTAGCGGGAGAGACCCAGTACTTC CSARPGLAGETQYF
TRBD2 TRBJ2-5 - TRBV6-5 TGTGCCAGCAGTTACTGGGCCAGCGGGGTCGTGAAGACCCAGTACTTC CASSYWASGVVKTQYF
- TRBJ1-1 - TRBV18 TGTGCCAGCTCACCACCAGGGCGCACTGAAGCTTTCTTT CASSPPGRTEAFF
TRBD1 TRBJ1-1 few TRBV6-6 TGTGCCAGCAGGCCGACAGGGACATTGAACACTGAAGCTTTCTTT CASRPTGTLNTEAFF
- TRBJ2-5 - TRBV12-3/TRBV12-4 TGTGCCAGCAGTAGGGACGCTCAAGAGACCCAGTACTTC CASSRDAQETQYF
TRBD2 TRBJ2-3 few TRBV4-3 TGCGCCAGCAGCCAAGAACAAGCGGGGGGCCCCACAGATACGCAGTATTTT CASSQEQAGGPTDTQYF
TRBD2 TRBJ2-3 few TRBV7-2 TGTGCCAGCAGCTTCGGCGGGGGGGCGGGCACAGATACGCAGTATTTT CASSFGGGAGTDTQYF
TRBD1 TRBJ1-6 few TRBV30 TGTGCCTGGAGTGTTCCGGGACAGGGCCTTTCACCCCTCCACTTT CAWSVPGQGLSPLHF
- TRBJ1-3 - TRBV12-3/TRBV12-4 TGTGCCAGCAGTTTACCGCATACAGGTGGAGATAGCTCTGGAAACACCATATATTTT CASSLPHTGGDSSGNTIYF
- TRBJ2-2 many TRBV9 TGTGCCAGCAGCCCAGCAGGGAGCAACACCGGGGAGCTGTTTTTT CASSPAGSNTGELFF
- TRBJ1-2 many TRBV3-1 TGTGCCAGCAGCCAAGATCAGGCTAGATACTATGGCTACACCTTC CASSQDQARYYGYTF
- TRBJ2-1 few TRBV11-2 TGTGCCAGCAGCTTAGGAGGCAGGTCGATTGATGAGCAGTTCTTC CASSLGGRSIDEQFF
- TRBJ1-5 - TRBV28 TGTGCCAGCTCAACAGGCCCGACACCCCAGCATTTT CASSTGPTPQHF
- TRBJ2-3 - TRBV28 TGTGCCAGCAGTTTATTAGGATCAGGGAGCACAGATACGCAGTATTTT CASSLLGSGSTDTQYF
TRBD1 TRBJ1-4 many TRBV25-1 TGTGCCAGCAGTGAATCTAGGGGACAGGGGGCGCATAAACTGTTTTTT CASSESRGQGAHKLFF
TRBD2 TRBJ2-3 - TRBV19 TGTGCCAGTAGTAGAACTAGCGGGGGGGCCGCAGATACGCAGTATTTT CASSRTSGGAADTQYF
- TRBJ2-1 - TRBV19 TGTGCCAGTCGGGGGTTGGGGTCCTACAATGAGCAGTTCTTC CASRGLGSYNEQFF
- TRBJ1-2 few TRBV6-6 TGTGCCAGCAGTTACTCACAGGGAAACGGCTACACCTTC CASSYSQGNGYTF
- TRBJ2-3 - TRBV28 TGTGCCAGCAGCAACAATCTTGATACGCAGTATTTT CASSNNLDTQYF
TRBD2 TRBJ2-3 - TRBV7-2 TGTGCCAGCAGCTTAGGGGACAACACCGGGACTAGCTACACAGATACGCAGTATTTT CASSLGDNTGTSYTDTQYF
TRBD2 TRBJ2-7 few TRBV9 TGTGCCAGCAGCCCGCCGGGACTAACCGACGAGCAGTACTTC CASSPPGLTDEQYF
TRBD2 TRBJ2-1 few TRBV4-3 TGCGCCAGCAGTCAGGCGGGACTAGCGGGAAATGAGCAGTTCTTC CASSQAGLAGNEQFF
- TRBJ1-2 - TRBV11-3 TGTGCCAGCAGCAGGGGAGATCGCGACTATGGCTACACCTTC CASSRGDRDYGYTF
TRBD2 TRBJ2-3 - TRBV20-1 TGCAGTGCTAGGCCAGCGGGAACCGGACTGGGAGATACGCAGTATTTT CSARPAGTGLGDTQYF
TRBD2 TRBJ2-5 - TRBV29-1 TGCAGCGTTGGACTAGCGGGAGGTCAAGAGACCCAGTACTTC CSVGLAGGQETQYF
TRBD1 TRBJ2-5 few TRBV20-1 TGCAGTGCCCCCGGGACAGACCAAGAGACCCAGTACTTC CSAPGTDQETQYF
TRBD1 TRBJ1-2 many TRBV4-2 TGTGCCAGCAGCCAGGGTGGGACAGGGATAAACTATGGCTACACCTTC CASSQGGTGINYGYTF
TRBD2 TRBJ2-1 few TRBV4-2 TGTGCCAGCAGCCTGACTAGCGGGGGGGCCCTGGCCTACAATGAGCAGTTCTTC CASSLTSGGALAYNEQFF
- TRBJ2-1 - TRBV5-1 TGCGCCAGCGGGCTGGAGATACCACCTGAGCAGTTCTTC CASGLEIPPEQFF
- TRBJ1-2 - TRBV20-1 TGCAGTGCTAGAGGGGGAGTCTATGGCTACACCTTC CSARGGVYGYTF
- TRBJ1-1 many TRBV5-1 TGCGCCAGCAGCTTGGCCCCCCCGAACACTGAAGCTTTCTTT CASSLAPPNTEAFF
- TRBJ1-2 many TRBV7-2 TGTGCCAGCAGCCCTATCAACTATGGCTACACCTTC CASSPINYGYTF
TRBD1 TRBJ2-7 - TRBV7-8 TGTGCCAGCAGCCCGATAGGACAGGGAGCCTACGAGCAGTACTTC CASSPIGQGAYEQYF
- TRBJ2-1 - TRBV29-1 TGCAGCGTTCAAATCAGAGGCGATCCCCACAATGAGCAGTTCTTC CSVQIRGDPHNEQFF
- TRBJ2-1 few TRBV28 TGTGCCAGCAGTACACCGGGCCTTGGGGGCAATGAGCAGTTCTTC CASSTPGLGGNEQFF
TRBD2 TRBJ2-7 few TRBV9 TGTGCCAGCAGCGTAGGAGGGACTAGCGGAAACTACGAGCAGTACTTC CASSVGGTSGNYEQYF
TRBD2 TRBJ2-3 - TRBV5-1 TGCGCCAGCAGTTTTAGCGGGGCTAGCACAGATACGCAGTATTTT CASSFSGASTDTQYF
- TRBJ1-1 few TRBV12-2 TGTGCAAGTCGCTTAGCCCCTCAGTGGAGGACTGAAGCTTTCTTT CASRLAPQWRTEAFF
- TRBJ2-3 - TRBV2 TGTGCCAGCCGGGTGGATGGAGATACGCAGTATTTT CASRVDGDTQYF
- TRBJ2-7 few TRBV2 TGTGCCACCGAACAGTACGAGCAGTACTTC CATEQYEQYF
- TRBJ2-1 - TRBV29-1 TGCAGCGTTGAGTTGAATGAGCAGTTCTTC CSVELNEQFF
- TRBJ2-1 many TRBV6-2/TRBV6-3 TGTGCCAGCAGGAGGGGTGGCAATGAGCAGTTCTTC CASRRGGNEQFF
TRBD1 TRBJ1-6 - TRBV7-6 TGTGCCAGCAGCCCACTTGCGAGGGGGCGGGATTCGGCCTATAATTCACCCCTCCACTTT CASSPLARGRDSAYNSPLHF
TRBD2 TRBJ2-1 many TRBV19 TGTGCCAGTAGTCCGGGACTAGCGGGAGCCATACCTTACAATGAGCAGTTCTTC CASSPGLAGAIPYNEQFF
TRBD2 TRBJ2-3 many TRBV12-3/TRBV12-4 TGTGCCAGCAGTCCCGGTTTCGCGGGAGTGGGAGATACGCAGTATTTT CASSPGFAGVGDTQYF
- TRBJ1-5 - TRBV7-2 TGTGCCAGCAGCTTAGAGAAAGGGCGACATCAGCCCCAGCATTTT CASSLEKGRHQPQHF